This note documents a single T cell receptor beta chain sequence. TCRdb keeps only in-frame clones here, not all; method: immunoSEQ multiplex PCR. The top ten clones hold approximately 2.9% of a sample with about 310,000 clones, roughly 88% of them seen once. The CDR3 runs 16 residues. Germline assignment: CDR1 GTSNPN and CDR2 SVGIG (reference sequence). V lost 2 bases and J 0 bases, leaving 16 bases between the germline ends. Enrolled during active infection, Seattle patients were then followed longitudinally. This record comes from a study of blood T cell repertoires in COVID-19. Overall study: The study drew acute and convalescent COVID-19 samples from the United States, Italy and Spain. Nucleic acid was either cDNA or gDNA, and it came from T cells, B-cell-depleted T cells, or PBMCs.

This TCR was recovered from a woman aged 25 to 39 with COVID-19, enrolled during active disease. The J gene is TRBJ1-1, the V gene TRBV30; possible D gene TRBD1, 6 bases. Sample: peripheral blood. In DNA, the CDR3 is TGTGCCTGGAGTAGAGACAGGCGCCCCCTGAACACTGAAGCTTTCTTT. Amino acid sequence: CAWSRDRRPLNTEAFF.